The T cell receptor beta chain described here comes from a study of graft-versus-host responses after intestinal transplantation. Study at large: Induction with anti-thymocyte globulin, then tacrolimus and steroids for three to four years, was given to all recipients.

Whole-study findings and limits: Within allografts, high graft-versus-host to host-versus-graft clonal ratios were seen among patients with graft-donor T cell macrochimerism.

This clone was counted a single time. Its target is unknown. The CDR3 loop spans 14 amino acids. Profiling relied on immunoSEQ multiplex PCR, and the TCRdb table lists in-frame clones only, not all of them. The profile shows 10,000 or so clones, 90% to 95% of them singletons. V and J are TRBV21-1 and TRBJ2-6; TRBD1 is taken as the D call from the table, unchecked against the DNA. TRBV21-1 is a listed pseudogene. Sequencing used bone marrow, obtained around 500 days after intestinal transplantation. The sequence was obtained from a human patient who received an intestinal transplant, so some T cells may come from the graft donor. This chain's CDR3 is CASSQDRAANVLTF. The CDR3 region has the DNA TGTGCCAGCAGCCAGGACAGGGCGGCCAACGTCCTGACTTTC.